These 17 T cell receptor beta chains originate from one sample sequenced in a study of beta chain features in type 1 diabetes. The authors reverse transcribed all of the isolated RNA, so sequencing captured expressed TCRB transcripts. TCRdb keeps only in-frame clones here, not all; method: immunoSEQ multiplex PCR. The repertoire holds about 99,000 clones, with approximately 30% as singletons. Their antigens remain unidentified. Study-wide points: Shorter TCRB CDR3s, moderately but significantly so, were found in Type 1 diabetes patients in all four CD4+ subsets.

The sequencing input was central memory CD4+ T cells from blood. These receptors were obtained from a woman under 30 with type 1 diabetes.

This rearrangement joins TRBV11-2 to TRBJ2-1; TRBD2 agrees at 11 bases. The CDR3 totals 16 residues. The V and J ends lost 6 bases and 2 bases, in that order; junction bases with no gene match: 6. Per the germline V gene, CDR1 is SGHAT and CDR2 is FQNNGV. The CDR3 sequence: CASRSSGRRTYNEQFF. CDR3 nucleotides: TGTGCCAGCAGATCTAGCGGGAGGCGTACCTACAATGAGCAGTTCTTC.

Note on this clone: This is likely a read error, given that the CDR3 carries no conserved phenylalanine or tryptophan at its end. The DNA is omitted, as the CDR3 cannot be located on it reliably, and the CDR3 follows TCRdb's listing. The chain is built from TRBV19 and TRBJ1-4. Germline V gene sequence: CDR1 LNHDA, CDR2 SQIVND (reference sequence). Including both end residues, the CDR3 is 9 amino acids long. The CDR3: CASSISYGE.

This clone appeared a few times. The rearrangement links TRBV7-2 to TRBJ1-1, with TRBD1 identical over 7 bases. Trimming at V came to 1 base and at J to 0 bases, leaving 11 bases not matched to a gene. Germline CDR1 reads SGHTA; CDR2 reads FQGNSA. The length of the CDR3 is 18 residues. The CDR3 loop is CASSLGRRGRVVNTEAFF. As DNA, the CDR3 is TGTGCCAGCAGCTTAGGGAGGAGGGGGCGCGTTGTGAACACTGAAGCTTTCTTT.

CDR3: CASSRTGGSGRNEQYF. The CDR3 DNA follows: TGTGCCAGCAGCCGTACGGGGGGTAGCGGGAGGAACGAGCAGTACTTC. This chain links TRBV5-4 with TRBJ2-7, with 10 bases lining up with TRBD2. Germline V gene data show CDR1 as SGHNT and CDR2 as YYREEE (reference sequence). CDR3 length: 16 residues. J gave up 5 bases and V 4 bases, and 12 bases lay outside the gene matches.

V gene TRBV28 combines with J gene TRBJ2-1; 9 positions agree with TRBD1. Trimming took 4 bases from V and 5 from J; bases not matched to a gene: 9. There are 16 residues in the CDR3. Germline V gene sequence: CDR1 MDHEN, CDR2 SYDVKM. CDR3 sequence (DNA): TGTGCCAGCAGTTCAACCGGGACAGGGACCCACAATGAGCAGTTCTTC. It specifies CASSSTGTGTHNEQFF.

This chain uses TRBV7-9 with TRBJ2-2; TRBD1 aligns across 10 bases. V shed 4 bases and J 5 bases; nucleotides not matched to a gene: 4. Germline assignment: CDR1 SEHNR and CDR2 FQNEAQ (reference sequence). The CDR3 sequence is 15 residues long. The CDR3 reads CASSWRTGGTGELFF. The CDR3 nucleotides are TGTGCCAGCAGCTGGCGGACAGGGGGAACCGGGGAGCTGTTTTTT. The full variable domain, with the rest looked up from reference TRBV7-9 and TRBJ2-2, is DTGVSQNPRHKITKRGQNVTFRCDPISEHNRLYWYRQTLGQGPEFLTYFQNEAQLEKSRLLSDRFSAERPKGSFSTLEIQRTEQGDSAMYLCASSWRTGGTGELFFGEGSRLTVL.

The CDR3 protein is CAISGSVFSGGTYEQYF. In DNA form, the CDR3 reads TGTGCCATCAGTGGCTCAGTGTTTAGCGGGGGTACCTACGAGCAGTACTTC. The chain recombines TRBV10-3 with TRBJ2-7; the match to TRBD2 covers 9 bases. The V segment lost 4 bases and the J segment 2 bases; nucleotides outside the gene matches: 12. CDR1 and CDR2 (germline): ENHRY, SYGVKD. The length of the CDR3 is 17 residues.

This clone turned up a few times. CDR3 residues: CASSLAGTGIKNIQYF. As DNA, the CDR3 is TGTGCCAGCAGCTTGGCCGGGACAGGGATCAAAAACATTCAGTACTTC. The J gene is TRBJ2-4, the V gene TRBV5-4; 9 bases line up with TRBD1. The V segment lost 0 bases and the J segment 3 bases; nucleotides outside the gene matches: 4. CDR3 size: 16 residues. Germline-derived CDR1 and CDR2 are SGHNT and YYREEE (reference sequence).

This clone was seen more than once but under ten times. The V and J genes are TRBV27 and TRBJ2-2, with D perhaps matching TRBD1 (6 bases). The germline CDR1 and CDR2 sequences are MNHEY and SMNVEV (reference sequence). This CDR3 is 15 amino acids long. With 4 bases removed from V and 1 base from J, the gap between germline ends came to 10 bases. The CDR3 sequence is CASSSGTLNTGELFF. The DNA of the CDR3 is TGTGCCAGCAGTTCCGGGACACTGAACACCGGGGAGCTGTTTTTT.

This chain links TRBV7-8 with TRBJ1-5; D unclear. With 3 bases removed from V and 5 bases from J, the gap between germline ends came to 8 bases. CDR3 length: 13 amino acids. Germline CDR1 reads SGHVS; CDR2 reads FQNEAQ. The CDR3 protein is CASSFRHDQPQHF. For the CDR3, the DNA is TGTGCCAGCAGCTTTAGACACGATCAGCCCCAGCATTTT. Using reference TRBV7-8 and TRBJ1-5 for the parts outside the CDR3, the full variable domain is GAGVSQSPRYKVAKRGQDVALRCDPISGHVSLFWYQQALGQGPEFLTYFQNEAQLDKSGLPSDRFFAERPEGSVSTLKIQRTQQEDSAVYLCASSFRHDQPQHFGDGTRLSIL.

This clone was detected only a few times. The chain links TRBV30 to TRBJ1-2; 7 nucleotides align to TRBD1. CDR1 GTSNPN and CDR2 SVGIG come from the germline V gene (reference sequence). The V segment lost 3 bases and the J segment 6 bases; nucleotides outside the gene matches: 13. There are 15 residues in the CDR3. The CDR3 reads CAWSPTGAVVHGYTF. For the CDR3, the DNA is TGTGCCTGGAGCCCCACAGGGGCGGTCGTTCATGGCTACACCTTC. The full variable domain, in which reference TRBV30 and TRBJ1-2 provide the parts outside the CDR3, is SQTIHQWPATLVQPVGSPLSLECTVEGTSNPNLYWYRQAAGRGLQLLFYSVGIGQISSEVPQNLSASRPQDRQFILSSKKLLLSDSGFYLCAWSPTGAVVHGYTFGSGTRLTVV.

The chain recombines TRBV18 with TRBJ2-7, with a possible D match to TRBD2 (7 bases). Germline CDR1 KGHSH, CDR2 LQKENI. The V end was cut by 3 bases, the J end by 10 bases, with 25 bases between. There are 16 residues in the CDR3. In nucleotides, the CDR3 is TGTGCCAGCTCACCCGGATCTCTCCGCGGAGGGGGGGATCAGTACGTC. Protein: CASSPGSLRGGGDQYV.

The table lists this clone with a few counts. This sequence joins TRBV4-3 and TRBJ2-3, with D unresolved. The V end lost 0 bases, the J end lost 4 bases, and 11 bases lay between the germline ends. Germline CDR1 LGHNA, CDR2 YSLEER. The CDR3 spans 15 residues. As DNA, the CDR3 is TGCGCCAGCAGCCAAGAAAGGAGACCTTCAGATACGCAGTATTTT. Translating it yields CASSQERRPSDTQYF.

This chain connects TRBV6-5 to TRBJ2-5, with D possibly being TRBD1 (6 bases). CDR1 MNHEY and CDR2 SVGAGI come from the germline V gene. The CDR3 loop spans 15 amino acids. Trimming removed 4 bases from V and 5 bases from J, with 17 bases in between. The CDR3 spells CASSFGQTNGETQYF. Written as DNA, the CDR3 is TGTGCCAGCAGTTTTGGACAGACAAATGGGGAGACCCAGTACTTC.

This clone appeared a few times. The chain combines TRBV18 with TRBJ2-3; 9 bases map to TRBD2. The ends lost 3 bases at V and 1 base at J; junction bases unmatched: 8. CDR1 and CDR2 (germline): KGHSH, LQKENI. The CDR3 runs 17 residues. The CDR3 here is CASSPKQLAGGTDTQYF. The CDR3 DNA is TGTGCCAGCTCACCGAAACAACTAGCGGGCGGCACAGATACGCAGTATTTT.

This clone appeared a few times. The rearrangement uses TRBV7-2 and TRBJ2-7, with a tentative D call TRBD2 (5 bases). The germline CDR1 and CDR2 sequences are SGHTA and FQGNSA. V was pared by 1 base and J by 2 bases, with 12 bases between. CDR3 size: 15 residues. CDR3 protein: CASSLEADPTYEQYF. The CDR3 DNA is TGTGCCAGCAGCTTAGAAGCGGACCCAACCTACGAGCAGTACTTC. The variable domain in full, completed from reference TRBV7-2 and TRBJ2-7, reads GAGVSQSPSNKVTEKGKDVELRCDPISGHTALYWYRQSLGQGLEFLIYFQGNSAPDKSGLPSDRFSAERTGGSVSTLTIQRTQQEDSAVYLCASSLEADPTYEQYFGPGTRLTVT.

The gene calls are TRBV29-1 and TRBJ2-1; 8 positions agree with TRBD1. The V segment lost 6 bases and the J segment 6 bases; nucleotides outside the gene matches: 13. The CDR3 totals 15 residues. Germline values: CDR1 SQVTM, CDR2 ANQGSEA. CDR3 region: CSVTPGQGFTNEQFF. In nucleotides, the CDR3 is TGCAGCGTAACCCCTGGACAGGGATTTACCAATGAGCAGTTCTTC.